The clone carrying this T cell receptor (beta chain) was observed a few times. Its cognate antigen is unknown. These data come from a study of shared clonotypes between healthy human individuals. The study's findings and limits: Estimated clonotype richness was generally higher in naive than memory subsets.

Negatively enriched CD4+ T cells were divided by CD45RA into naive and memory. The length of the CDR3 is 13 residues. Trimming took 2 bases from V and 5 from J, leaving 10 bases between them. The germline gives CDR1 SGHDT, CDR2 YYEEEE. At the deep level, the assay was run. Original methodology: ImmunoSEQ only sent back junction sequences with no quality scores, so filtering was done differently. The assay was immunoSEQ multiplex PCR, and TCRdb's table has in-frame clones only and misses some. That table is the source of V, J and clone size, and D and trimming were worked out from the DNA. Here the sample spans some 1,100,000 clones, 75% to 80% being singletons.

The J gene is TRBJ1-1, the V gene TRBV5-6, with D maybe TRBD1 (5 bases). The sample consisted of memory CD4+ T cells from PBMCs. Subset in this sample: CD45RA-negative fraction. This TCR came from a man aged 18-30 years in good health. Some clones in this sample may be carry-over from other donors' samples. The CDR3 sequence: CASSFRSGTEAFF. The CDR3 coding sequence is TGTGCCAGCAGCTTTCGGTCAGGGACTGAAGCTTTCTTT.